The clone carrying this T cell receptor beta chain was recorded a few times. Antigen unknown. The CDR3 runs to 14 residues. Per germline, CDR1 DFQATT and CDR2 SNEGSKA (reference sequence). Trimming took 0 bases from V and 15 from J; bases not matched to a gene: 14. The data belong to a study of response to subunit inactivated influenza vaccine. Study-wide results and limits: Every seasonal influenza vaccination brings in few new T cells, the authors suggested.

MiXCR, applied by TCRdb to the RT-PCR reads, yields one record per CDR3 protein. The sample holds about 480,000 distinct CDR3 sequences, less than 30% seen once. J is TRBJ2-1 and V is TRBV20-1, with 7 bases lining up with TRBD2. The receptor comes from a man over 45 who received an inactivated influenza vaccine. Material: CD4+ T cells sorted from PBMCs, obtained more than 4 days after vaccination. The CDR3 DNA sequence: TGCAGTGCTAGAGATCTGTTAGAGGGAGGGCCCCCGTTCTTC. Translation gives CSARDLLEGGPPFF.